The next 18 T cell receptor beta chains were all read from a single sample in a study of cytomegalovirus exposure and HLA in healthy donors. Vbeta (60) and Jbeta (13) primers were used in the PCR. Libraries were prepared by immunoSEQ multiplex PCR; TCRdb keeps only in-frame clonotypes and omits some of them. This sample has just over 200,000 clones, with roughly 80% found just once. The sample consisted of PBMCs. The receptors shown here come from a woman aged 40 to 50 in good health and CMV-seronegative.

This chain connects TRBV27 to TRBJ2-5, with 8 bases lining up with TRBD1. CDR3 length equals 13 residues. The V segment lost 2 bases and the J segment 11 bases; nucleotides outside the gene matches: 7. Germline CDR1 reads MNHEY; CDR2 reads SMNVEV (reference sequence). Here the CDR3 reads CASSLHTGGEQYF. In DNA form, the CDR3 reads TGTGCCAGCAGTTTACATACAGGGGGAGAGCAGTACTTC.

The chain recombines TRBV7-9 with TRBJ2-1; the match to TRBD2 covers 8 bases. The V segment lost 1 base and the J segment 6 bases; nucleotides outside the gene matches: 5. Germline loops: CDR1 SEHNR, CDR2 FQNEAQ (reference sequence). There are 15 residues in the CDR3. This CDR3 is CASSLVAGGLNEQFF. CDR3 in DNA: TGTGCCAGCAGCTTAGTGGCGGGAGGCCTCAATGAGCAGTTCTTC. Using reference TRBV7-9 and TRBJ2-1 for the parts outside the CDR3, the full variable domain is DTGVSQNPRHKITKRGQNVTFRCDPISEHNRLYWYRQTLGQGPEFLTYFQNEAQLEKSRLLSDRFSAERPKGSFSTLEIQRTEQGDSAMYLCASSLVAGGLNEQFFGPGTRLTVL.

The chain employs TRBV19 and TRBJ1-1; perhaps TRBD1 as D (5 bases). The germline CDR1 and CDR2 sequences are LNHDA and SQIVND (reference sequence). The CDR3 runs 15 residues. V lost 5 bases and J 4 bases, leaving 17 bases between the germline ends. CDR3 bases: TGTGCCAGTAGTTATTCGTTTCTGGGGGGCACTGAAGCTTTCTTT. It is translated as CASSYSFLGGTEAFF.

The chain recombines TRBV18 with TRBJ2-7; D not resolved. The CDR3 runs to 13 residues. From germline, CDR1 is KGHSH and CDR2 LQKENI. The ends were cut back, 5 bases at V and 2 bases at J, with 10 bases in the middle. CDR3 in DNA: TGTGCCAGCTCAGACGACTTTACCTACGAGCAGTACTTC. Its protein is CASSDDFTYEQYF.

The genes are TRBV2 and TRBJ2-3; D might be TRBD2 (6 bases). Germline CDR1 is SNHLY and CDR2 is FYNNEI. The ends were cut back, 7 bases at V and 2 bases at J, with 13 bases in the middle. The CDR3 covers 14 residues. CDR3 loop: CASNSGLLTDTQYF. CDR3 bases: TGTGCCAGCAATAGCGGACTCCTCACAGATACGCAGTATTTT.

The rearrangement links TRBV10-1 to TRBJ1-1; possibly TRBD1 for D (6 bases). Trimming removed 3 bases from V and 0 bases from J, with 8 bases in between. This CDR3 spans 14 amino acids. Germline values: CDR1 WNHNN, CDR2 SYGVQD (reference sequence). As DNA, the CDR3 is TGCGCCAGCAGTGATGCAGGGGTGAACACTGAAGCTTTCTTT. It encodes CASSDAGVNTEAFF.

The genes are TRBV12-5 and TRBJ2-5; 7 bases agree with TRBD2. Germline CDR1 and CDR2: LGHNT and FRNRAP. After removal of 5 bases from V and 6 bases from J, the junction contained 24 bases not matched to a gene. The CDR3 contains 19 residues. Here the CDR3 reads CASGHDLAEGGSHVQTQYF. The CDR3 nucleotides read TGTGCTAGTGGTCATGACCTAGCTGAGGGAGGGTCCCACGTCCAGACCCAGTACTTC.

V and J are TRBV28 and TRBJ1-1; the D is unclear. V was trimmed by 3 bases and J by 0 bases, leaving 8 bases between them. The CDR3 spans 14 residues. Germline CDR1 and CDR2: MDHEN and SYDVKM. DNA for the CDR3: TGTGCCAGCAGTTTGTATAGAGTGAACACTGAAGCTTTCTTT. Protein: CASSLYRVNTEAFF.

The chain combines TRBV4-1 with TRBJ2-7, with D possibly matching TRBD2 (6 bases). CDR3 length: 14 amino acids. The germline CDR1 and CDR2 sequences are MGHRA and YSYEKL. V shed 3 bases and J shed 4 bases, with 13 bases lying between them. The CDR3 nucleotides read TGCGCCAGCAGCCAGTTTCGCGCGGGATACGAGCAGTACTTC. It yields the protein CASSQFRAGYEQYF.

This clone has more than one count but fewer than ten. V and J are TRBV5-6 and TRBJ1-3; unclear D gene. V lost 1 base and J 1 base, leaving 6 bases between the germline ends. CDR1 SGHDT and CDR2 YYEEEE come from the germline V gene. This CDR3 region has 14 residues. In nucleotides, the CDR3 is TGTGCCAGCAGCTTGAGAGGGTCTGGAAACACCATATATTTT. Residues: CASSLRGSGNTIYF.

This chain uses TRBV5-6 with TRBJ2-1, with no clear D. Germline V lookup: CDR1 SGHDT, CDR2 YYEEEE. CDR3 length: 12 residues. With 1 base removed from V and 5 bases from J, the gap between germline ends came to 4 bases. The CDR3 bases are TGTGCCAGCAGCTTGTCCGACAATGAGCAGTTCTTC. This sequence encodes CASSLSDNEQFF.

V usage is TRBV4-1 and J usage is TRBJ1-2; no clear D. CDR1 is MGHRA, CDR2 YSYEKL, per germline. The V end lost 0 bases, the J end lost 9 bases, and 14 bases lay between the germline ends. CDR3 length: 14 residues. CDR3 in DNA: TGCGCCAGCAGCCAAGATAGCGGCGCGGGGAGCTACACCTTC. Amino acid sequence: CASSQDSGAGSYTF.

This rearrangement joins TRBV4-1 to TRBJ1-2; D possibly corresponds to TRBD1 (5 bases). CDR1 MGHRA and CDR2 YSYEKL come from the germline V gene. The CDR3 sequence is 13 residues long. Trimming pared 0 bases from V and 12 bases from J, leaving 14 bases between. The CDR3 here is CASSQDPGQDHTF. In DNA form, the CDR3 reads TGCGCCAGCAGCCAAGATCCCGGACAAGATCACACCTTC.

The chain carries TRBV7-2 and TRBJ1-1; maybe TRBD1 (5 bases). Germline lookup yields CDR1 SGHTA and CDR2 FQGNSA. V shed 7 bases and J shed 1 base, with 16 bases lying between them. This CDR3 comprises 15 residues. In nucleotides, the CDR3 is TGTGCCAGCACCCTAGTCGCAGGGCCGAACACTGAAGCTTTCTTT. It codes for CASTLVAGPNTEAFF. Full variable domain (outside the CDR3, taken from reference TRBV7-2 and TRBJ1-1): GAGVSQSPSNKVTEKGKDVELRCDPISGHTALYWYRQSLGQGLEFLIYFQGNSAPDKSGLPSDRFSAERTGGSVSTLTIQRTQQEDSAVYLCASTLVAGPNTEAFFGQGTRLTVV.

The V gene is TRBV6-5, the J gene TRBJ1-5, with a tentative D call TRBD1 (5 bases). CDR1 and CDR2 (germline): MNHEY, SVGAGI. V was pared by 4 bases and J by 2 bases, with 12 bases between. This CDR3 comprises 15 residues. The chain's CDR3 is CASSLGGSGNQPQHF. In DNA form, the CDR3 reads TGTGCCAGCAGTTTGGGGGGGTCGGGCAATCAGCCCCAGCATTTT.

The chain couples TRBV6-5 to TRBJ2-7; 11 nucleotides match TRBD2. The CDR3 spans 16 residues. V shed 2 bases and J 3 bases; nucleotides not matched to a gene: 6. CDR1 and CDR2 from the germline V gene are MNHEY and SVGAGI. In DNA form, the CDR3 reads TGTGCCAGCAGTTACCGACGAACTAGCGGGAGCTACGAGCAGTACTTC. Amino acid sequence: CASSYRRTSGSYEQYF.

The chain couples TRBV30 to TRBJ1-1; no clear D. CDR1 is GTSNPN, CDR2 SVGIG, per germline (reference sequence). V was shortened by 4 bases and J by 5 bases, with 14 bases between the two germline ends. The CDR3 runs to 13 residues. CDR3 nucleotide sequence: TGTGCCTGGACGAAGAATCTGAGGACTGAAGCTTTCTTT. Its protein product is CAWTKNLRTEAFF. The variable domain in full, with the rest retrieved from reference TRBV30 and TRBJ1-1, is SQTIHQWPATLVQPVGSPLSLECTVEGTSNPNLYWYRQAAGRGLQLLFYSVGIGQISSEVPQNLSASRPQDRQFILSSKKLLLSDSGFYLCAWTKNLRTEAFFGQGTRLTVV.

The V and J genes are TRBV19 and TRBJ2-7; D possibly corresponds to TRBD1 (5 bases). With 4 bases removed from V and 5 bases from J, the gap between germline ends came to 15 bases. Per germline, CDR1 LNHDA and CDR2 SQIVND (reference sequence). The CDR3 length is 14 residues. The CDR3 is CASSTSTVRDEQYF. CDR3 bases: TGTGCCAGTAGTACCTCGACAGTAAGGGACGAGCAGTACTTC.